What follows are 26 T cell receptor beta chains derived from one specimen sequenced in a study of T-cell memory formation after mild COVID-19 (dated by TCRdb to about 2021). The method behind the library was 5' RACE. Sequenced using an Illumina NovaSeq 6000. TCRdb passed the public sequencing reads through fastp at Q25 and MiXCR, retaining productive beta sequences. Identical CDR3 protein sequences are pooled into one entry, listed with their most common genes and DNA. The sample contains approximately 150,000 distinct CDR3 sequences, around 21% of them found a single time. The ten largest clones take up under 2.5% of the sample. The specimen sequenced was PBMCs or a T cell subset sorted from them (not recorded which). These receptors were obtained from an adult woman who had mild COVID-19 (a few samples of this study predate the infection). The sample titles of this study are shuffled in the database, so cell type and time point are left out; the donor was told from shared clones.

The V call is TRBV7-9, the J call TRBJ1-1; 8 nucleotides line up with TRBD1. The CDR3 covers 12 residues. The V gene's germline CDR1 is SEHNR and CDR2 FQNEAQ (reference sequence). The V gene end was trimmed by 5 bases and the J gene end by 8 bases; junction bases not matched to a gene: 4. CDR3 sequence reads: CASSQTGVEAFF. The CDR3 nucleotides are TGTGCCAGCAGCCAGACAGGGGTCGAAGCTTTCTTT.

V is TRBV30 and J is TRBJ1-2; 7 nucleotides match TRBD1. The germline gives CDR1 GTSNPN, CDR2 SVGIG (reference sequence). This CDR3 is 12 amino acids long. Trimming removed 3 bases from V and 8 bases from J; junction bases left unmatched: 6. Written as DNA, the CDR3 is TGTGCCTGGAGGGACAGGAGGATAGGCTACACCTTC. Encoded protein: CAWRDRRIGYTF.

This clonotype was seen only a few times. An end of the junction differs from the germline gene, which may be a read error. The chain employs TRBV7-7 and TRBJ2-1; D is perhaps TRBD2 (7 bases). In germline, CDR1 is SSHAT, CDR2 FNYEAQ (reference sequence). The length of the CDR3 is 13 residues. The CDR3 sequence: CASSLGGGDEQFF. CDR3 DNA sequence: TGTGCTAGCAGCTTAGGGGGGGGCGATGAGCAGTTCTTC. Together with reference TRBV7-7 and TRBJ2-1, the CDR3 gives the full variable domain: GAGVSQSPRYKVTKRGQDVTLRCDPISSHATLYWYQQALGQGPEFLTYFNYEAQPDKSGLPSDRFSAERPEGSISTLTIQRTEQRDSAMYRCASSLGGGDEQFFGPGTRLTVL.

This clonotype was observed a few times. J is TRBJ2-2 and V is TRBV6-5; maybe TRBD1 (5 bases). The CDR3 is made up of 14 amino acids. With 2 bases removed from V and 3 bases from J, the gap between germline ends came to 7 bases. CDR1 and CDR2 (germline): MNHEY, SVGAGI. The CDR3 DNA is TGTGCCAGCAGTTACGCCAGGGACACCGGGGAGCTGTTTTTT. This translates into CASSYARDTGELFF.

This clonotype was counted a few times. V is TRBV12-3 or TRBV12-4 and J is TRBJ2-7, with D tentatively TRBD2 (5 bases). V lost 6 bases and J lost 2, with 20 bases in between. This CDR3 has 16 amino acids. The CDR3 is CASSHRTISETYEQYF. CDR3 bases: TGTGCCAGCAGCCACAGAACTATTAGCGAAACCTACGAGCAGTACTTC.

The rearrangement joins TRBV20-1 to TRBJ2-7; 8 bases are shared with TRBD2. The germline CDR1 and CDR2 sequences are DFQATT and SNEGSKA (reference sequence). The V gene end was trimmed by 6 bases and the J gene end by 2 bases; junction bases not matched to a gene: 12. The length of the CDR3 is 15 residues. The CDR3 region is CSARGEGGLTYEQYF. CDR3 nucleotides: TGCAGTGCGCGGGGGGAAGGCGGGTTAACCTACGAGCAGTACTTC.

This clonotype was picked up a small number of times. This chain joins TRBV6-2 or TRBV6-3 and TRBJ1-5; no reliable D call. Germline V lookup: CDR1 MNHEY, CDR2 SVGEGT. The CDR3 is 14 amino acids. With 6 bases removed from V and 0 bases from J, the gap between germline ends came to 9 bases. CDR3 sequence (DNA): TGTGCCAGCAGGCAGAGAAATAGCAATCAGCCCCAGCATTTT. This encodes CASRQRNSNQPQHF.

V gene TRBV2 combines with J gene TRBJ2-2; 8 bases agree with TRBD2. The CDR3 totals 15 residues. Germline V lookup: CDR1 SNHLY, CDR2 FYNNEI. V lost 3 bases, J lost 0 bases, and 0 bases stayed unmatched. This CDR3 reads CASSDSGANTGELFF. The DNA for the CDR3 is TGTGCCAGCAGTGATAGCGGGGCGAACACCGGGGAGCTGTTTTTT.

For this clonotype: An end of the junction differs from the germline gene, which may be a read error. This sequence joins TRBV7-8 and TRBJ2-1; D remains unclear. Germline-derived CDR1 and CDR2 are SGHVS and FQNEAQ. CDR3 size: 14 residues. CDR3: CASSLRRANNEQFF. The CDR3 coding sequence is TGTGCCAGCAGCTTAAGACGCGCCAACAACGAGCAGTTCTTC.

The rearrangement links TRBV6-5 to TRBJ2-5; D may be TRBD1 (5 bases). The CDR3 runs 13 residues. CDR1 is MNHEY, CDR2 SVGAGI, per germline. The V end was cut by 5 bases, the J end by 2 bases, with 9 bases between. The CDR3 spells CASSKTVQETQYF. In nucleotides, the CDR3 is TGTGCCAGCAGTAAGACAGTACAAGAGACCCAGTACTTC.

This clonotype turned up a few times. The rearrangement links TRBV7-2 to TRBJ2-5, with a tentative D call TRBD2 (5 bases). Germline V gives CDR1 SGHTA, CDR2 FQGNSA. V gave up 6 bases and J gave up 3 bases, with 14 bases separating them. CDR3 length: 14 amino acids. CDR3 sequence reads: CASRRRGGKETQYF. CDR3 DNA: TGTGCCAGCAGGCGACGAGGAGGCAAAGAGACCCAGTACTTC.

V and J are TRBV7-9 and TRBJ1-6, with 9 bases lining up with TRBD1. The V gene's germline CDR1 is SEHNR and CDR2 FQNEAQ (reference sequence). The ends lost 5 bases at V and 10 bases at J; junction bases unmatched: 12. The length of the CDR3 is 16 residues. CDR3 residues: CASSQGQGRLGSPLHF. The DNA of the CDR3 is TGTGCCAGCAGCCAGGGACAGGGACGGTTAGGCTCACCCCTCCACTTT.

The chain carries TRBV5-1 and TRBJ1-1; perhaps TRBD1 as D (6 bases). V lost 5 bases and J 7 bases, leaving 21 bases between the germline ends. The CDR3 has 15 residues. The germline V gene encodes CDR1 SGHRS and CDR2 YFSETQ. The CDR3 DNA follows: TGCGCCAGCAGTTCCGGGACACTTGGGCGAGATGAAGCTTTCTTT. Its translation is CASSSGTLGRDEAFF.

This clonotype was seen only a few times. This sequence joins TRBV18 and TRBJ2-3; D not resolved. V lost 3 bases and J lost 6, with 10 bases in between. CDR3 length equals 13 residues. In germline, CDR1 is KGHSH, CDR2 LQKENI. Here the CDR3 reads CASSPLRSDTQYF. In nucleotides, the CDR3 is TGTGCCAGCTCACCCCTAAGATCGGATACGCAGTATTTT.

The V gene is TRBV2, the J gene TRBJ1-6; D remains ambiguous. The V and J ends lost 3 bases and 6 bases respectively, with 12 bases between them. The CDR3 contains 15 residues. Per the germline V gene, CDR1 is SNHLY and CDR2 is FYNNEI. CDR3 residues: CASSEGAGSNSPLHF. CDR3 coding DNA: TGTGCCAGCAGTGAGGGTGCAGGATCTAATTCACCCCTCCACTTT.

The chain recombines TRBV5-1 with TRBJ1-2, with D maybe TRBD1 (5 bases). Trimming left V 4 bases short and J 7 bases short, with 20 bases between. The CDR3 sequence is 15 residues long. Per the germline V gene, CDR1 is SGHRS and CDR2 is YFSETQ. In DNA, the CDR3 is TGCGCCAGCAGCGATCCTTCGACCAGGGCAGGTGGCTACACCTTC. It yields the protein CASSDPSTRAGGYTF.

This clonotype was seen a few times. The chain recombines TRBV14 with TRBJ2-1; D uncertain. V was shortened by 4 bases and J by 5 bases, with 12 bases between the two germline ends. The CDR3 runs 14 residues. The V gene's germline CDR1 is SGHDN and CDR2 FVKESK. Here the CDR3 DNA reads TGTGCCAGCAGCCGTCTCGCTCCGAACAATGAGCAGTTCTTC. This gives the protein CASSRLAPNNEQFF.

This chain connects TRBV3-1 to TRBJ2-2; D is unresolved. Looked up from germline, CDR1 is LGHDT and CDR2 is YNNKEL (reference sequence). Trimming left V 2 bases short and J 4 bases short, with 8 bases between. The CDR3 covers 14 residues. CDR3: CASSQRVGTGELFF. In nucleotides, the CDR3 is TGTGCCAGCAGCCAAAGGGTGGGCACCGGGGAGCTGTTTTTT.

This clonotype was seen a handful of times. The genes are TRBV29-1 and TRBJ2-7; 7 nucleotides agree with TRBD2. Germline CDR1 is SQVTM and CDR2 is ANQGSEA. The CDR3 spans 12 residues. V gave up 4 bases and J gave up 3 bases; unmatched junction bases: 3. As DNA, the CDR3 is TGCAGCGTTGGGGAGGGGAGCTACGAGCAGTACTTC. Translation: CSVGEGSYEQYF.

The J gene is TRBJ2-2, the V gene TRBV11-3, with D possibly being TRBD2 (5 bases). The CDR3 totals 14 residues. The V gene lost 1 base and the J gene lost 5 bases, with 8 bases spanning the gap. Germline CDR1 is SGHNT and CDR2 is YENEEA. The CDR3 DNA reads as TGTGCCAGCAGCTTAGTCACGGGAACCGGGGAGCTGTTTTTT. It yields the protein CASSLVTGTGELFF.

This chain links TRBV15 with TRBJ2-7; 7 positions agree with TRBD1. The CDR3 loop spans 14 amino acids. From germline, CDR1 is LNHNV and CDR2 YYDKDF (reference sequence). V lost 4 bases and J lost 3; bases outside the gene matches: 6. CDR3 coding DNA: TGTGCCACCAGCATCGATCAGGGGGTCTACGAGCAGTACTTC. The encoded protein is CATSIDQGVYEQYF.

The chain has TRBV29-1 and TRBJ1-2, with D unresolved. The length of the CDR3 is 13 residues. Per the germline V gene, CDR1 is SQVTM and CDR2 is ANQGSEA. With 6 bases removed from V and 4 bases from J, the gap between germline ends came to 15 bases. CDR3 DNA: TGCAGCGTCTACACTGTGGCGGGCTATGGCTACACCTTC. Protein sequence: CSVYTVAGYGYTF.

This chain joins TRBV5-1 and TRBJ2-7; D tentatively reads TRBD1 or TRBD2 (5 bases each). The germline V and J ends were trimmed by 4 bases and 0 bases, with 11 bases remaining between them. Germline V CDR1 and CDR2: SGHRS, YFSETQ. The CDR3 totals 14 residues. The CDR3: CASSEDTSSYEQYF. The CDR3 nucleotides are TGCGCCAGCAGCGAGGACACTAGCTCCTACGAGCAGTACTTC.

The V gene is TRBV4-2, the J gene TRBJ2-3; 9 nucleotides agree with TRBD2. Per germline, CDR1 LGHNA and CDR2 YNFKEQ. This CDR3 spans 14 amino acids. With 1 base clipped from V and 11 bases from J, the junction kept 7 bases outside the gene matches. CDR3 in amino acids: CASSQGASGARQYF. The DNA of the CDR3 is TGTGCCAGCAGCCAAGGGGCTAGCGGGGCCCGGCAGTATTTT.

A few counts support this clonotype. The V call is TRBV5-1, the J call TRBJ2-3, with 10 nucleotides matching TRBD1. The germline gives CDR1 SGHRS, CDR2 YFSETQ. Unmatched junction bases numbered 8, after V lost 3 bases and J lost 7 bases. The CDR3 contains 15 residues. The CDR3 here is CASSSDRGRGNTQYF. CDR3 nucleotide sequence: TGCGCCAGCAGCTCCGACAGGGGGCGAGGGAATACGCAGTATTTT.

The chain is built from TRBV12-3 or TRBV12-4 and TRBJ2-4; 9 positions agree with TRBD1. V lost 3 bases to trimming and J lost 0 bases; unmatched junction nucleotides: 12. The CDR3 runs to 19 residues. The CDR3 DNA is TGTGCCAGCAGTTTTAGGGGGGGACAGGGTACTCTAGCCAAAAACATTCAGTACTTC. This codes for CASSFRGGQGTLAKNIQYF.